Each of the 4 T cell receptor beta chains below was sequenced from the same sample in a study of CD8+ T cells in alopecia areata listed by TCRdb under 2018. The library was generated by the immunoSEQ multiplex PCR assay. To provide template for TCR sequencing, every sample had RNA extracted and reverse transcribed into cDNA. The clones in this table, taken by TCRdb from immuneACCESS, are in-frame only. Not every clone is retained; where verified, under half of the shortfall comes from an unresolved V gene, and the cause of the rest is unknown. This sample holds roughly 97,000 clones; 35% to 45% were observed only once. The leading ten clones occupy about 1.5% of the sample. The material sequenced was CD4+ T cells sorted from blood. All receptors derive from a human donor with alopecia areata.

The table lists this clone with a few counts. The same CDR3 can be traced to other DNA sequences in this sample. V usage is TRBV30 and J usage is TRBJ2-3, with 7 nucleotides matching TRBD2. The V gene's germline CDR1 is GTSNPN and CDR2 SVGIG (reference sequence). The ends lost 2 bases at V and 5 bases at J; junction bases unmatched: 4. This CDR3 comprises 13 residues. As DNA, the CDR3 is TGTGCCTGGAGTCGGCGGGAGAGAGATACGCAGTATTTT. It codes for CAWSRRERDTQYF.

The chain is built from TRBV30 and TRBJ1-6, with D possibly matching TRBD1 (6 bases). Germline assignment: CDR1 GTSNPN and CDR2 SVGIG (reference sequence). The CDR3 runs to 14 residues. Trimming removed 7 bases at V and 9 bases at J, with 19 bases between. Here the CDR3 reads CASNQGPVFSPLHF. The CDR3, as DNA: TGTGCCTCGAACCAGGGGCCCGTGTTTTCACCCCTCCACTTT.

The gene calls are TRBV4-3 and TRBJ2-7; D uncertain. Germline V lookup: CDR1 LGHNA, CDR2 YSLEER. This CDR3 has 13 residues. Trimming cost V 5 bases and J 1 base, with 9 bases left between them. The chain's CDR3 is CASSSQTSYEQYF. The CDR3 DNA follows: TGCGCCAGCAGCAGTCAGACGTCCTACGAGCAGTACTTC.

The gene calls are TRBV2 and TRBJ1-3; D unresolved. The CDR3 runs to 14 residues. Germline V gene data show CDR1 as SNHLY and CDR2 as FYNNEI. V gave up 7 bases and J gave up 0 bases, with 10 bases separating them. For the CDR3, the DNA is TGTGCCAGCATGGAGACACCCTCTGGAAACACCATATATTTT. It codes for CASMETPSGNTIYF.